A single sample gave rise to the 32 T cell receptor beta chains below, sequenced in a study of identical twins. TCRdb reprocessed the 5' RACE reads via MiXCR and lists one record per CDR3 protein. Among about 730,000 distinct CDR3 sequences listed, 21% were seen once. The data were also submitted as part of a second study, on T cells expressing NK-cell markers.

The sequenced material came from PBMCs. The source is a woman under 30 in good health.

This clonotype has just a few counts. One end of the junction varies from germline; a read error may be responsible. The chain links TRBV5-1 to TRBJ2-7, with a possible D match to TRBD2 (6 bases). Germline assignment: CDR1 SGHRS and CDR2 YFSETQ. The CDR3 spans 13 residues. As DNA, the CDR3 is TGCGCCAGCGGCCCGGGAGAGACCGCTGATTTCCTCTTC. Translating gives CASGPGETADFLF.

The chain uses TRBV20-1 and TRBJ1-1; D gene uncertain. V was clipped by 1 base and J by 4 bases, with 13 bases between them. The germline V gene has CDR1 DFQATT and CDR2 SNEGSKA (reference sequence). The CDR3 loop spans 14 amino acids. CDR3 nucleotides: TGCAGTGCTAGAGGGCCGGAGCATGGCACTGAAGCTTTCTTT. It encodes CSARGPEHGTEAFF.

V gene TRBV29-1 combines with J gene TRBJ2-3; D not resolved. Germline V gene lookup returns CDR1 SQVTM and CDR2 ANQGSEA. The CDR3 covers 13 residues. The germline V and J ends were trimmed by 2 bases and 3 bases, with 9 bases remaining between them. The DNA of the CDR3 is TGCAGCGTTGAACTTTCTGGTACAGATACGCAGTATTTT. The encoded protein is CSVELSGTDTQYF.

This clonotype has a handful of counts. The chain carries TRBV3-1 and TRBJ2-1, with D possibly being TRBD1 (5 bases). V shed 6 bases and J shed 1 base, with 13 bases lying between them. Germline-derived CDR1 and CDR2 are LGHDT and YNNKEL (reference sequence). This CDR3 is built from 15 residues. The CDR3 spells CASRDTRVSYNEQFF. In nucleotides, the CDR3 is TGTGCCAGCAGGGACACCCGAGTATCCTACAATGAGCAGTTCTTC.

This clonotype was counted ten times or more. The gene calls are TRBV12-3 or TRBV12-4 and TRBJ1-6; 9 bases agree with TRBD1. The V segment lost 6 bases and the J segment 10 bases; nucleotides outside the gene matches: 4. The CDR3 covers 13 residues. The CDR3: CASRGQGWSPLHF. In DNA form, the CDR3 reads TGTGCCAGCAGAGGACAGGGGTGGTCACCCCTCCACTTT.

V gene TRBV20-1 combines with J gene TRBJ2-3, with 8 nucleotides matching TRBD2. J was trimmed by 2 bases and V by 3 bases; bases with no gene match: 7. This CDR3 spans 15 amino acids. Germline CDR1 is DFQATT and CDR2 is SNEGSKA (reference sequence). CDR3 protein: CSASGGVVPTDTQYF. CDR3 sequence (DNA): TGCAGTGCTAGCGGGGGGGTTGTGCCCACAGATACGCAGTATTTT.

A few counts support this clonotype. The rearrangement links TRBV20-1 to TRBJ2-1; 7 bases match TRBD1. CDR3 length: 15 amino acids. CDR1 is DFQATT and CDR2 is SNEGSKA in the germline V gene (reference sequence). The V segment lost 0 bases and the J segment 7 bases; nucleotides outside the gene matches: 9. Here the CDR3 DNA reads TGCAGTGCTAGAGATTCGGGCAGGGGGATGAATGAGCAGTTCTTC. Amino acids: CSARDSGRGMNEQFF.

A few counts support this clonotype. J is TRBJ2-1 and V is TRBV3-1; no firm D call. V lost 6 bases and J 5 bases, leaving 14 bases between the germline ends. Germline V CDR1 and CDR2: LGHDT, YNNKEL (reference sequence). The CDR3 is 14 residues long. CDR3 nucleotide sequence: TGTGCCAGCAGGGCAGAAAGTCCCAACAATGAGCAGTTCTTC. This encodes CASRAESPNNEQFF.

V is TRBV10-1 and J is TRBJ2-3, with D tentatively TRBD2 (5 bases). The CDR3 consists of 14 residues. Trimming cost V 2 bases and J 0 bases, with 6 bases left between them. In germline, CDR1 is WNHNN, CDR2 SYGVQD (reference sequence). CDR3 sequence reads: CASSERESTDTQYF. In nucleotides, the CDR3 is TGCGCCAGCAGTGAGAGGGAGAGCACAGATACGCAGTATTTT.

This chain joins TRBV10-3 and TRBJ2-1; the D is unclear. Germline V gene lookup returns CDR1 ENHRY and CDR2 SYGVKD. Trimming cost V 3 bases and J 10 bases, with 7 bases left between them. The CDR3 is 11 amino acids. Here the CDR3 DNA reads TGTGCCATCAGTGAATTCCAAGAGCAGTTCTTC. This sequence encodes CAISEFQEQFF.

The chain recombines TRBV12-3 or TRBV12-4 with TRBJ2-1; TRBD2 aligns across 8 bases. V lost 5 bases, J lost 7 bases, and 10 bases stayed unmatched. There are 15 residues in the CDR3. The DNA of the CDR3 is TGTGCCAGCAGTCCTTCGGGAGGGCCGGGAAATGAGCAGTTCTTC. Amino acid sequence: CASSPSGGPGNEQFF.

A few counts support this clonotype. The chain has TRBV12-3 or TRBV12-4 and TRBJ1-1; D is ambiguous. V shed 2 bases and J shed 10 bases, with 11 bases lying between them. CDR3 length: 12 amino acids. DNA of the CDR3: TGTGCCAGCAGTTTAAGGGCAGGTGGAGCTTTCTTT. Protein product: CASSLRAGGAFF.

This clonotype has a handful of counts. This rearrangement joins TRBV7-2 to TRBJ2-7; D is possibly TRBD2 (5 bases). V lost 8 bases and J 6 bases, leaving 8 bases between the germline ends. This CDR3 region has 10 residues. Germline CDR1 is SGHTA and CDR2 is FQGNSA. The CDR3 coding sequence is TGTGCCAGCGGCGAGGGCGAGCAGTACTTC. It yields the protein CASGEGEQYF.

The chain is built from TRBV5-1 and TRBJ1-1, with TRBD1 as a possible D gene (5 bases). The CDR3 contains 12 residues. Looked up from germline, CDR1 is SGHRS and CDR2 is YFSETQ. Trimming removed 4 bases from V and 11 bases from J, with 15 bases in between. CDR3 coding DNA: TGCGCCAGCAGCGAGGGACGGCTTGGGGCTTTCTTT. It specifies CASSEGRLGAFF.

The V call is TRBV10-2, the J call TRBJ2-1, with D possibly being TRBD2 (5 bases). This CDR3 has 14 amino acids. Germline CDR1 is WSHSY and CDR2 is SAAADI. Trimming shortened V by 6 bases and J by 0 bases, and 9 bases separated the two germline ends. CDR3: CASRKDYSYNEQFF. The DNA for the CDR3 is TGCGCCAGCAGAAAAGACTACTCCTACAATGAGCAGTTCTTC.

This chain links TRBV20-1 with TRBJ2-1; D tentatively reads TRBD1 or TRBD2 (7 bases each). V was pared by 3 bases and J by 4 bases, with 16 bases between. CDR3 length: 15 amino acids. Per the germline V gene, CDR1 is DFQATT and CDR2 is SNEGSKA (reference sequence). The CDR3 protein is CSASRGGGAYNEQFF. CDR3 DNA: TGCAGTGCTAGTCGGGGAGGGGGCGCATACAATGAGCAGTTCTTC.

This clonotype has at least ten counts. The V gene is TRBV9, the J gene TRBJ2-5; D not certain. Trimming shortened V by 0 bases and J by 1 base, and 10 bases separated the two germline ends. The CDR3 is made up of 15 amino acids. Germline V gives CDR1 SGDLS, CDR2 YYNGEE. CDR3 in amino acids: CASSVGRVLQETQYF. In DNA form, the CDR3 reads TGTGCCAGCAGCGTAGGACGAGTCCTCCAAGAGACCCAGTACTTC.

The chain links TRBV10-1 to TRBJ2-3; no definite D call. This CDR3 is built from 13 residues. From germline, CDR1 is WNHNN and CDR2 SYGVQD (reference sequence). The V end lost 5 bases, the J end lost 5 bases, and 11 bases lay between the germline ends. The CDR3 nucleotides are TGCGCCAGCAGTATCAACACGGGAGATACGCAGTATTTT. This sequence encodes CASSINTGDTQYF.

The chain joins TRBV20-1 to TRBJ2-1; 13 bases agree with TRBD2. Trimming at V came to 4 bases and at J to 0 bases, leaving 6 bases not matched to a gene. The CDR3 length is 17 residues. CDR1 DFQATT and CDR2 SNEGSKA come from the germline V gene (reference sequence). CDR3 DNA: TGCAGTGCTACAGGACTAGCGGGAGTCCGCTCCTACAATGAGCAGTTCTTC. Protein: CSATGLAGVRSYNEQFF.

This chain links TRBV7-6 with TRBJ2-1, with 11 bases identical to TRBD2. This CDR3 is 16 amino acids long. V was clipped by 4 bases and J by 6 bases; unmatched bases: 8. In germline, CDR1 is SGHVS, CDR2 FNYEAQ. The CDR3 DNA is TGTGCCAGCAGCTCCCGCCTAGCGGGAGGAACCAATGAGCAGTTCTTC. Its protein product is CASSSRLAGGTNEQFF.

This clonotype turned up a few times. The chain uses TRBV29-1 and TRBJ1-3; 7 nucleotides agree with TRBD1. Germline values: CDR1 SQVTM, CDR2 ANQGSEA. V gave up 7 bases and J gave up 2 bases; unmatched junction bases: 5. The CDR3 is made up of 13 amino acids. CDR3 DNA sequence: TGCAGCGCAATTAGGGGGCCTGGAAACACCATATATTTT. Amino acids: CSAIRGPGNTIYF.

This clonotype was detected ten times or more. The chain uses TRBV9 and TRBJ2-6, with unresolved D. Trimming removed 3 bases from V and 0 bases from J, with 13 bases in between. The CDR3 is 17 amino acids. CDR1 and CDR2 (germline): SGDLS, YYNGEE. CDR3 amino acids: CASSESPRYSGANVLTF. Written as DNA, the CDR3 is TGTGCCAGCAGCGAATCGCCCCGTTACTCTGGGGCCAACGTCCTGACTTTC.

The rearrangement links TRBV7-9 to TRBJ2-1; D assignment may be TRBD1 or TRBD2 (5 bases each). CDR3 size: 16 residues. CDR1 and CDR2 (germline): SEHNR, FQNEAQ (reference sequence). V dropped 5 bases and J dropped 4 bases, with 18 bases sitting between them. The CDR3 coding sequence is TGTGCCAGCAGCCCAAGATCTTCGGGACCTTACAATGAGCAGTTCTTC. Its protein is CASSPRSSGPYNEQFF.

The chain's CDR3 is CSVHGSGEEQYF. The CDR3 DNA sequence: TGCAGCGTTCACGGGAGCGGGGAGGAGCAGTACTTC. The chain links TRBV29-1 to TRBJ2-7, with 7 bases aligning to TRBD2. Germline V lookup: CDR1 SQVTM, CDR2 ANQGSEA. Trimming took 5 bases from V and 7 from J; bases not matched to a gene: 8. The CDR3 contains 12 residues.

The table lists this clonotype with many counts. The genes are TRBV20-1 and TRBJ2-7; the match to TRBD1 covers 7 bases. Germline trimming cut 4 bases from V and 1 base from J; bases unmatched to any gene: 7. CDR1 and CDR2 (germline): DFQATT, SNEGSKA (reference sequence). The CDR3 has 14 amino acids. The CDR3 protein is CSAMNRGSSYEQYF. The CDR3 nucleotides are TGCAGTGCTATGAACAGGGGATCTTCCTACGAGCAGTACTTC.

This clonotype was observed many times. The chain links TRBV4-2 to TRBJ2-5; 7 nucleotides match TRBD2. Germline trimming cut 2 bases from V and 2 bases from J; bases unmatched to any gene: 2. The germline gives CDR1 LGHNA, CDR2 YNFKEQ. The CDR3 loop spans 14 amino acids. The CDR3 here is CASSQTAGQETQYF. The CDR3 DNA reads TGTGCCAGCAGCCAAACAGCGGGGCAAGAGACCCAGTACTTC.

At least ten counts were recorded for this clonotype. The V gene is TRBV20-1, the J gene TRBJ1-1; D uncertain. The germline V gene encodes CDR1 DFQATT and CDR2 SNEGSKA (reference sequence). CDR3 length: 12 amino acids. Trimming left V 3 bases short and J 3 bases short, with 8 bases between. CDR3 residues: CSASRGYTEAFF. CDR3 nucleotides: TGCAGTGCTAGTCGTGGGTACACTGAAGCTTTCTTT.

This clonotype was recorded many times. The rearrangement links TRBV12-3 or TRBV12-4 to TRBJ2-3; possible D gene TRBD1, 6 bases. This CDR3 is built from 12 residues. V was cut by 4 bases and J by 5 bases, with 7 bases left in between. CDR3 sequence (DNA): TGTGCCAGCAGTTCCAGGGGAGATACGCAGTATTTT. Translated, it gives CASSSRGDTQYF.

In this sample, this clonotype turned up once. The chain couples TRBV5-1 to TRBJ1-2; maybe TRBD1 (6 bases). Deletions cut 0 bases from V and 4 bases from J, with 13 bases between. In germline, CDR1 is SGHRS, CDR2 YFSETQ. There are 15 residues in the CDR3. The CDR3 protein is CASSLAQGSGYGYTF. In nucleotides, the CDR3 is TGCGCCAGCAGCTTGGCGCAGGGGTCCGGCTATGGCTACACCTTC.

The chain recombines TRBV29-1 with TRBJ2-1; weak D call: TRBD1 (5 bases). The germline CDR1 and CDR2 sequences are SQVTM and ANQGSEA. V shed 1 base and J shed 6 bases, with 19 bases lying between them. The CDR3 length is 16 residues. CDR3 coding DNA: TGCAGCGTTGAAGGTCAACGACAGAACCTACTCAATGAGCAGTTCTTC. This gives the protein CSVEGQRQNLLNEQFF.

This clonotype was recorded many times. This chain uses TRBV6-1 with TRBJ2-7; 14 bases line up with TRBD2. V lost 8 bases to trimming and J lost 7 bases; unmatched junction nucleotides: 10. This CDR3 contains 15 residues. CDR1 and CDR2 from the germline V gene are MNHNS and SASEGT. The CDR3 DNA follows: TGTGCCAGCTATAAGGGACTAGCGGGAGTGGGGGAGCAGTACTTC. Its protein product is CASYKGLAGVGEQYF.

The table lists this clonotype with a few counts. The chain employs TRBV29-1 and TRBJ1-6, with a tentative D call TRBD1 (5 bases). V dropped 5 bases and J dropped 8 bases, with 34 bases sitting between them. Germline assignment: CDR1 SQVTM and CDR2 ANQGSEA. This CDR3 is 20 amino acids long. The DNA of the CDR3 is TGCAGCGTTCTCCGTCGCATGGCTCGGGGGACGAGCTGCGGCGATTCACCCCTCCACTTT. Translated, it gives CSVLRRMARGTSCGDSPLHF.